This T cell receptor beta chain originates from a study of cytomegalovirus exposure and HLA in healthy donors. Study details: The study placed around 80% of its approximately 400 genotyped donors in the Caucasian-associated ancestry cluster.

The PCR had 60 Vbeta and 13 Jbeta primers. Here immunoSEQ multiplex PCR was the method, and the copy in TCRdb shows in-frame clones only, minus some. The repertoire holds about 110,000 clones, with 73% as singletons. This clone was detected only a few times. The sample comprised PBMCs. The receptor comes from a man in his thirties or forties in good health and CMV-seronegative.

In DNA form, the CDR3 reads TGTGCCAGCAGCTTAATGGGAGCATCAGAGACCCAGTACTTC. This codes for CASSLMGASETQYF. This chain joins TRBV7-2 and TRBJ2-5, with D perhaps TRBD2 (5 bases). V was cut by 2 bases and J by 4 bases, with 11 bases left in between. The CDR3 totals 14 residues. From germline, CDR1 is SGHTA and CDR2 FQGNSA. The full variable domain, its missing parts supplied by reference TRBV7-2 and TRBJ2-5, is GAGVSQSPSNKVTEKGKDVELRCDPISGHTALYWYRQSLGQGLEFLIYFQGNSAPDKSGLPSDRFSAERTGGSVSTLTIQRTQQEDSAVYLCASSLMGASETQYFGPGTRLLVL.